These T cell receptor beta chains were read from a single sample in a study of cytomegalovirus exposure and HLA in healthy donors. Measured with immunoSEQ multiplex PCR; TCRdb has only the in-frame clones, and not every one. The repertoire holds about 100,000 clones, with 70% to 75% as singletons. The specimen was PBMCs. All receptors derive from a young woman in good health and CMV-seropositive. The CDR3 runs from the conserved cysteine through the conserved F or W. D genes are given only for firm matches. Expanded clones get a size class; other rows say once, few or many, or leave the size out.

>TRBJ1-1|NA|NA|TRBV19
TGTGCCAGTAGTGTCACAGGGATGGTGACTGAAGCTTTCTTT
CASSVTGMVTEAFF
>TRBJ1-2|NA|NA|TRBV5-6
TGTGCCAGCAGCTTGGGGGGGGGTAGTAATGGCTACACCTTC
CASSLGGGSNGYTF
>TRBJ1-2|NA|NA|TRBV25-1
TGTGCCAGCAGCCCCCTAGCCGCGGGGGCTGGCTACACCTTC
CASSPLAAGAGYTF
>TRBJ2-7|NA|NA|TRBV28
TGTGCCAGCAGTTTGTGGGGGCAGGAGCAGTACTTC
CASSLWGQEQYF
>TRBJ2-1|once|TRBD2|TRBV6-1
TGTGCCAGCAGTCCAACTAGCGGGGGGGTCGATGAGCAGTTCTTC
CASSPTSGGVDEQFF
>TRBJ2-1|NA|NA|TRBV5-4
TGTGCCAGCAGCCGTCCCGGACAGCTTCTTTCCTACAATGAGCAGTTCTTC
CASSRPGQLLSYNEQFF
>TRBJ2-2|NA|NA|TRBV27
TGTGCCAGCAGTCTAACAGGGATCCCCTCGAACACCGGGGAGCTGTTTTTT
CASSLTGIPSNTGELFF
>TRBJ1-2|NA|NA|TRBV29-1
TGCAGCGTTGAATCTGGAGATGGCTACACCTTC
CSVESGDGYTF
>TRBJ1-2|NA|TRBD1|TRBV28
TGTGCCAGCGGGACAGGGCCCTATGGCTACACCTTC
CASGTGPYGYTF
>TRBJ2-1|NA|NA|TRBV5-6
TGTGCCAGCAGTCTCCCCTCGGGACTCCTTGAGCAGTTCTTC
CASSLPSGLLEQFF
>TRBJ1-5|NA|NA|TRBV6-6
TGTGCCAGCAGTCCCGACAGACCTAGCAATCAGCCCCAGCATTTT
CASSPDRPSNQPQHF
>TRBJ1-3|few|TRBD1|TRBV7-2
TGTGCCAGCAGCTCCCGCTCCGGGACAGGGGCTATCTCTGGAAACACCATATATTTT
CASSSRSGTGAISGNTIYF
>TRBJ2-1|NA|NA|TRBV5-1
TGCGCCAGCAGCTTGGAAGTACGGGATGAGCAGTTCTTC
CASSLEVRDEQFF
>TRBJ2-7|few|NA|TRBV18
TGTGCCAGCTCACCACGGCGGGGCACCTACGAGCAGTACTTC
CASSPRRGTYEQYF
>TRBJ1-2|NA|NA|TRBV27
TGTGCCAGCAGTTTATCAGGCAGGGGTGGCTATGGCTACACCTTC
CASSLSGRGGYGYTF
>TRBJ1-6|once|NA|TRBV14
TGTGCCAGCAGCCAAGATTCCGGGGGAAATTCACCCCTCCACTTT
CASSQDSGGNSPLHF
>TRBJ1-2|once|NA|TRBV4-2
TGTGCCAGCAGCCCCCTGGGGGGGAACTATGGCTACACCTTC
CASSPLGGNYGYTF
>TRBJ2-1|NA|NA|TRBV7-3
TGTGCCAGCAGTCGTGTAGCGTACAATGAGCAGTTCTTC
CASSRVAYNEQFF
>TRBJ2-7|NA|NA|TRBV9
TGTGCCAGCAGCGTAACCCCGGACAGCCTGGTATACGAGCAGTACTTC
CASSVTPDSLVYEQYF
>TRBJ1-5|NA|NA|TRBV12-5
TGTGCTAGTGGTTTGGGCGCGACACTCAATCAGCCCCAGCATTTT
CASGLGATLNQPQHF
>TRBJ1-4|few|NA|TRBV5-1
TGCGCCAGCAGCTTGGAGGGGCGAGTAGAAAAACTGTTTTTT
CASSLEGRVEKLFF
>TRBJ2-2|NA|NA|TRBV6-6
TGTGCCACCGACCGGCGGGAGAACACCGGGGAGCTGTTTTTT
CATDRRENTGELFF
>TRBJ2-7|few|NA|TRBV28
TGTGCCAGCAGTAAGACCGGGCGGGGGCTTCAGTACGAGCAGTACTTC
CASSKTGRGLQYEQYF
>TRBJ1-5|NA|NA|TRBV6-5
TGTGCCAGCAGTGTGGCCAATCAGCCCCAGCATTTT
CASSVANQPQHF
>TRBJ2-2|NA|NA|TRBV11-2
TGTGCCAGCAGGATAGACAGGCGGGACACCGGGGAGCTGTTTTTT
CASRIDRRDTGELFF
>TRBJ2-1|NA|TRBD1|TRBV27
TGTGCCAGCAGTCTGGGATGGGGACAGGGGTCCAACAATGAGCAGTTCTTC
CASSLGWGQGSNNEQFF
>TRBJ2-7|NA|NA|TRBV5-1
TGCGCCAGCAGCACGGAGACAGATACCGGCTCCTACGAGCAGTACTTC
CASSTETDTGSYEQYF
>TRBJ2-7|NA|TRBD1|TRBV2
TGTGCCAGCAGTGAGGGACAGGGTGGGTCCTACGAGCAGTACTTC
CASSEGQGGSYEQYF
>TRBJ2-2|NA|NA|TRBV11-2
TGTGCCAGCAGCTCTATCGGGGACTTCCTTAACACCGGGGAGCTGTTTTTT
CASSSIGDFLNTGELFF
>TRBJ2-7|NA|TRBD1|TRBV25-1
TGTGCCAGCAGTCCACAGGGACAGCTTTTAGGAGAGCAGTACTTC
CASSPQGQLLGEQYF
>TRBJ2-1|NA|TRBD2|TRBV9
TGTGCCAGCAGCGAGTCCCTAGCGGGAGGCAACAATGAGCAGTTCTTC
CASSESLAGGNNEQFF
>TRBJ2-2|few|TRBD2|TRBV29-1
TGCAGCGCCGGCGGGGGTCTGGGGTCCGGGGAGCTGTTTTTT
CSAGGGLGSGELFF
>TRBJ1-5|NA|NA|TRBV19
TGTGCCAGTCAAGCCCGATCCGACAATCAGCCCCAGCATTTT
CASQARSDNQPQHF
>TRBJ1-1|NA|NA|TRBV7-9
TGTGCCAGCAGCGCAGGGCGGGGGACTGAAGCTTTCTTT
CASSAGRGTEAFF
>TRBJ2-3|NA|NA|TRBV12-2
TGTGCAAGTCGCCCGGGACTAGCGGGATTAGAAGGGGGCACAGATACGCAGTATTTT
CASRPGLAGLEGGTDTQYF
>TRBJ1-2|NA|NA|TRBV6-6
TGTGCCAGCAGTTCCGCCGAGAGGGCAGGCGCTCGCTACACCTTC
CASSSAERAGARYTF
>TRBJ1-1|NA|NA|TRBV9
TGTGCCAGCAGCGTAGAAGACACCTACACTGAAGCTTTCTTT
CASSVEDTYTEAFF
>TRBJ2-3|few|NA|TRBV2
TGTGCCAGCAGCCCGGACAGGAGGGGCACAGATACGCAGTATTTT
CASSPDRRGTDTQYF
>TRBJ2-1|NA|TRBD2|TRBV7-2
TGTGCCAGCAGCTGGCTAGCGGATTACAATGAGCAGTTCTTC
CASSWLADYNEQFF
>TRBJ1-3|NA|NA|TRBV28
TGTGCCAGTCATACCACCCGACAGAACACCATATATTTT
CASHTTRQNTIYF
>TRBJ2-5|NA|NA|TRBV15
TGTGCCACCAGCAGGGCCTTACAGGAGACCCAGTACTTC
CATSRALQETQYF
>TRBJ1-4|NA|NA|TRBV5-6
TGTGCCAGCAGCTCGGACTCCGCTGGTGAAAAATTGTTTTTT
CASSSDSAGEKLFF
>TRBJ2-7|NA|NA|TRBV11-1
TGTGCCAGCAGCTTGGGGAGGACCTACGAGCAGTACTTC
CASSLGRTYEQYF
>TRBJ2-1|NA|TRBD2|TRBV5-6
TGTGCCAGCAGCTTGTCTACTAGCGGGATAGGTGCCTACAATGAGCAGTTCTTC
CASSLSTSGIGAYNEQFF
>TRBJ2-1|NA|NA|TRBV7-7
TGTGCCAGCAGCTTGGACGGGGTGAATGAGCAGTTCTTC
CASSLDGVNEQFF
>TRBJ2-7|NA|NA|TRBV7-6
TGTGCCAGCAGCTCCAGTGGGAGTGGTTACGAGCAGTACTTC
CASSSSGSGYEQYF